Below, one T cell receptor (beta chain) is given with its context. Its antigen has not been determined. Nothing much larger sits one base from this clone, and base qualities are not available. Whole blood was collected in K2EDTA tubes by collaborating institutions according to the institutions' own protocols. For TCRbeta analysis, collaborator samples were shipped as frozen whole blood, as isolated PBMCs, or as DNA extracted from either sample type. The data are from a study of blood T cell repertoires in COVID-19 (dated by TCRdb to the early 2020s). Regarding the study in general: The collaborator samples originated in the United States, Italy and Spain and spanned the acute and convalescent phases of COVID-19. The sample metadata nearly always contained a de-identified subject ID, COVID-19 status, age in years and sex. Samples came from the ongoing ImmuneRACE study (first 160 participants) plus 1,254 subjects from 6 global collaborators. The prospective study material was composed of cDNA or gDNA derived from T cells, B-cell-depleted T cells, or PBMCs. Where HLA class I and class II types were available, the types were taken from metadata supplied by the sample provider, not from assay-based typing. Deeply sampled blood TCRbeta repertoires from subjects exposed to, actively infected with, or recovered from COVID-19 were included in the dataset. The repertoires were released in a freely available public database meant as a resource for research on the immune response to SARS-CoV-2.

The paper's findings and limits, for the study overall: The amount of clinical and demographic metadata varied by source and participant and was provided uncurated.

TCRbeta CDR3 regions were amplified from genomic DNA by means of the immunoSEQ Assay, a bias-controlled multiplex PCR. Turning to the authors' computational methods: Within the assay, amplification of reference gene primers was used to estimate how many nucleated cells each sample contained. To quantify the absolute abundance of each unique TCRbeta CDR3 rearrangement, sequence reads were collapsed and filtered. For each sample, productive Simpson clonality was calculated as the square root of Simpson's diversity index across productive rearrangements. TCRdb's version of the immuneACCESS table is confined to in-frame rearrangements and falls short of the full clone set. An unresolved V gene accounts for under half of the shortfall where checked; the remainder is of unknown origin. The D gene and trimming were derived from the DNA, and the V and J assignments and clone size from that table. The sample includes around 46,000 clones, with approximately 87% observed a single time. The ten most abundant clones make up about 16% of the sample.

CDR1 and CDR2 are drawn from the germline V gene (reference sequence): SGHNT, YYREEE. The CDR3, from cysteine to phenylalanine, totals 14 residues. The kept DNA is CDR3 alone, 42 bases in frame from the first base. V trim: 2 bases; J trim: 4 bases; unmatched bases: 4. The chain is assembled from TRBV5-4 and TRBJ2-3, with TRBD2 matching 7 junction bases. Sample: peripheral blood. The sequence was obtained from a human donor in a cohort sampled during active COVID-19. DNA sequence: TGTGCCAGCAGCTTCAGCGGGGAAGCAGATACGCAGTATTTT. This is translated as CASSFSGEADTQYF. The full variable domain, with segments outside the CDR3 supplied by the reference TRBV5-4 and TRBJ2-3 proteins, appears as ETGVTQSPTHLIKTRGQQVTLRCSSQSGHNTVSWYQQALGQGPQFIFQYYREEENGRGNFPPRFSGLQFPNYSSELNVNALELDDSALYLCASSFSGEADTQYFGPGTRLTVL.